The 22 T cell receptor beta chains listed next were all sequenced from one sample in a study of beta chain features in type 1 diabetes. The sequenced template was cDNA made from the entire isolated RNA. The repertoire was sequenced with immunoSEQ multiplex PCR; TCRdb's copy has only in-frame clones and lacks some. The profile shows 680,000 or so clones, around a sixth of them singletons. Sequencing was carried out using naive CD4+ T cells from blood. The receptors originated from a man younger than 35 in good health.

This clone was seen a handful of times. The chain is built from TRBV7-7 and TRBJ2-1; D unresolved. The ends were cut back, 2 bases at V and 1 base at J, with 3 bases in the middle. This CDR3 is 13 amino acids long. Germline lookup yields CDR1 SSHAT and CDR2 FNYEAQ (reference sequence). The CDR3 coding sequence is TGTGCCAGCAGCTTAAGTTCCTACAATGAGCAGTTCTTC. The encoded protein is CASSLSSYNEQFF.

This rearrangement joins TRBV5-4 to TRBJ1-4, with TRBD1 as a possible D gene (5 bases). The CDR3 covers 15 residues. V gave up 0 bases and J gave up 7 bases, with 13 bases separating them. Germline values: CDR1 SGHNT, CDR2 YYREEE (reference sequence). This CDR3 is CASSLGRQRSEKLFF. In nucleotides, the CDR3 is TGTGCCAGCAGCTTGGGCCGACAGAGATCTGAAAAACTGTTTTTT.

V and J are TRBV18 and TRBJ2-2, with D possibly TRBD1 on 5 matching bases. The CDR3 totals 16 residues. In germline, CDR1 is KGHSH, CDR2 LQKENI. V shed 5 bases and J shed 0 bases, with 13 bases lying between them. CDR3 DNA: TGTGCCAGCTCATCTTACAGGAAACCGAACACCGGGGAGCTGTTTTTT. Translating it yields CASSSYRKPNTGELFF.

This CDR3 is CASSPGTSGTWNEQFF. In DNA, the CDR3 is TGCGCCAGCAGCCCTGGGACTAGCGGGACCTGGAATGAGCAGTTCTTC. The chain links TRBV4-3 to TRBJ2-1; 13 bases line up with TRBD2. This CDR3 contains 16 residues. J lost 7 bases, V lost 4 bases, and 7 bases had no gene match. Germline V gene sequence: CDR1 LGHNA, CDR2 YSLEER.

There are a few counts of this clone. The chain's CDR3 is CASSSGLAGGITDTQYF. CDR3 bases: TGTGCCAGCAGCTCCGGTCTGGCGGGAGGGATTACAGATACGCAGTATTTT. V is TRBV7-8 and J is TRBJ2-3, with TRBD2 matching over 9 bases. After removal of 4 bases from V and 3 bases from J, the junction contained 11 bases not matched to a gene. Germline lookup yields CDR1 SGHVS and CDR2 FQNEAQ. The CDR3 totals 17 residues.

This clone was found a few times. This chain joins TRBV27 and TRBJ2-2, with D possibly TRBD1 on 5 matching bases. Trimming cost V 8 bases and J 5 bases, with 18 bases left between them. The CDR3 runs to 15 residues. Germline-derived CDR1 and CDR2 are MNHEY and SMNVEV (reference sequence). For the CDR3, the DNA is TGTGCCAGCCATTTGGGTTGGGGCAGGACCGGGGAGCTGTTTTTT. It is translated as CASHLGWGRTGELFF.

This clone was seen a few times. The V and J genes are TRBV9 and TRBJ2-1; D possibly uses TRBD1 or TRBD2 (5 bases each). The V gene lost 0 bases and the J gene lost 4 bases, with 11 bases spanning the gap. The CDR3 is 15 amino acids. From germline, CDR1 is SGDLS and CDR2 YYNGEE. DNA of the CDR3: TGTGCCAGCAGCGTAGCGGGGCGCGAGTACAATGAGCAGTTCTTC. Encoded protein: CASSVAGREYNEQFF.

There are a few counts of this clone. This rearrangement joins TRBV7-2 to TRBJ2-3; TRBD2 is a possible D gene (6 bases). CDR1 is SGHTA, CDR2 FQGNSA, per germline. V was pared by 6 bases and J by 2 bases, with 15 bases between. This CDR3 spans 15 amino acids. CDR3 loop: CASRPPGLYTDTQYF. CDR3 bases: TGTGCCAGCAGACCACCGGGACTTTACACAGATACGCAGTATTTT. The whole variable domain, filled in from reference TRBV7-2 and TRBJ2-3, reads GAGVSQSPSNKVTEKGKDVELRCDPISGHTALYWYRQSLGQGLEFLIYFQGNSAPDKSGLPSDRFSAERTGGSVSTLTIQRTQQEDSAVYLCASRPPGLYTDTQYFGPGTRLTVL.

V is TRBV25-1 and J is TRBJ1-1, with D tentatively TRBD1 (6 bases). Deletions cut 8 bases from V and 4 bases from J, with 20 bases between. The germline gives CDR1 MGHDK, CDR2 SYGVNS. The CDR3 has 15 amino acids. In nucleotides, the CDR3 is TGTGCCAGCGGGTCCCATCGGGGGCTGGGCACTGAAGCTTTCTTT. Encoded protein: CASGSHRGLGTEAFF.

There are a few counts of this clone. This rearrangement joins TRBV4-3 to TRBJ2-1; TRBD2 aligns across 7 bases. Germline-derived CDR1 and CDR2 are LGHNA and YSLEER. The CDR3 length is 13 residues. Trimming at V came to 3 bases and at J to 12 bases, leaving 8 bases not matched to a gene. CDR3 in amino acids: CASSQRDYRTQFF. CDR3 DNA sequence: TGCGCCAGCAGCCAGAGGGACTACAGGACGCAGTTCTTC.

Only a few counts were recorded for this clone. The rearrangement joins TRBV11-1 to TRBJ2-7; D unresolved. CDR1 and CDR2 (germline): SGHAT, FQDESV (reference sequence). The CDR3 consists of 14 residues. V dropped 5 bases and J dropped 0 bases, with 11 bases sitting between them. The CDR3 bases are TGTGCCAGCAGCCTAAGGACCGTCTCCTACGAGCAGTACTTC. Translation: CASSLRTVSYEQYF.

This chain joins TRBV9 and TRBJ2-3; 9 nucleotides align to TRBD2. CDR1 is SGDLS, CDR2 YYNGEE, per germline. CDR3 length: 17 residues. After removal of 0 bases from V and 7 bases from J, the junction contained 12 bases not matched to a gene. For the CDR3, the DNA is TGTGCCAGCAGCGTAGGGTTTGAGCGGGGGGCCCTTAATACGCAGTATTTT. This sequence encodes CASSVGFERGALNTQYF.

The V call is TRBV30, the J call TRBJ1-6; D is unresolved. Germline CDR1 reads GTSNPN; CDR2 reads SVGIG (reference sequence). The V and J ends lost 0 bases and 7 bases respectively, with 19 bases between them. The CDR3 has 17 residues. Here the CDR3 DNA reads TGTGCCTGGAGTGTAGGGCCGGTCGGGGTTATCAATTCACCCCTCCACTTT. Protein sequence: CAWSVGPVGVINSPLHF.

The chain employs TRBV18 and TRBJ2-2; TRBD1 aligns across 7 bases. V was pared by 7 bases and J by 4 bases, with 18 bases of the junction left unmatched. This CDR3 comprises 18 residues. CDR1 and CDR2 (germline): KGHSH, LQKENI. The CDR3 DNA reads as TGTGCCAGCTTACACCAGAGGACAGGCTCAATAGGCACCGGGGAGCTGTTTTTT. Protein: CASLHQRTGSIGTGELFF.

This clone turned up a few times. The gene calls are TRBV28 and TRBJ2-2; 8 nucleotides match TRBD2. The CDR3 is made up of 13 amino acids. CDR1 is MDHEN, CDR2 SYDVKM, per germline. CDR3 sequence reads: CAGLASGTGELFF. The CDR3 DNA is TGTGCTGGCCTTGCTAGCGGGACCGGGGAGCTGTTTTTT. The whole variable domain, filled in from reference TRBV28 and TRBJ2-2, reads DVKVTQSSRYLVKRTGEKVFLECVQDMDHENMFWYRQDPGLGLRLIYFSYDVKMKEKGDIPEGYSVSREKKERFSLILESASTNQTSMYLCAGLASGTGELFFGEGSRLTVL.

The gene calls are TRBV2 and TRBJ2-7; TRBD1 agrees at 10 bases. The V gene end was trimmed by 6 bases and the J gene end by 2 bases; junction bases not matched to a gene: 7. Germline V gives CDR1 SNHLY, CDR2 FYNNEI. The CDR3 length is 15 residues. CDR3: CASSPDRGVAYEQYF. The CDR3 nucleotides read TGTGCCAGCAGCCCGGACAGGGGGGTCGCCTACGAGCAGTACTTC.

The rearrangement joins TRBV25-1 to TRBJ1-3; no definite D call. V was shortened by 7 bases and J by 0 bases, with 7 bases between the two germline ends. The CDR3 extends over 13 amino acids. The V gene's germline CDR1 is MGHDK and CDR2 SYGVNS. In DNA, the CDR3 is TGTGCCAGCAACAGCATCTCTGGAAACACCATATATTTT. Protein: CASNSISGNTIYF.

The chain combines TRBV28 with TRBJ2-3, with D tentatively TRBD2 (6 bases). The V end was cut by 10 bases, the J end by 1 base, with 9 bases between. The germline gives CDR1 MDHEN, CDR2 SYDVKM. This CDR3 region has 12 residues. CDR3 sequence reads: CATLAGTDTQYF. Here the CDR3 DNA reads TGTGCCACCTTAGCGGGCACAGATACGCAGTATTTT.

The rearrangement uses TRBV11-2 and TRBJ2-1, with D unresolved. V dropped 1 base and J dropped 3 bases, with 10 bases sitting between them. This CDR3 spans 15 amino acids. Germline CDR1 is SGHAT and CDR2 is FQNNGV. CDR3 DNA: TGTGCCAGCAGCTTAGTAGCTGCTCGCTACAATGAGCAGTTCTTC. It specifies CASSLVAARYNEQFF.

This clone was found a few times. The V call is TRBV4-2, the J call TRBJ2-6; a possible D gene is TRBD1 (5 bases). The germline V gene encodes CDR1 LGHNA and CDR2 YNFKEQ. The CDR3 runs to 17 residues. V was cut by 4 bases and J by 0 bases, with 13 bases left in between. DNA of the CDR3: TGTGCCAGCAGCCGGAAAGGGGCAAGCTCTGGGGCCAACGTCCTGACTTTC. Encoded protein: CASSRKGASSGANVLTF.

The rearrangement uses TRBV5-1 and TRBJ1-5; 8 bases align to TRBD1. The CDR3 has 16 amino acids. The V segment lost 1 base and the J segment 0 bases; nucleotides outside the gene matches: 3. Germline CDR1 SGHRS, CDR2 YFSETQ. The CDR3: CASSLTGGNSNQPQHF. The CDR3 DNA sequence: TGCGCCAGCAGCTTGACAGGGGGAAATAGCAATCAGCCCCAGCATTTT.

This clone was picked up a small number of times. This chain joins TRBV4-1 and TRBJ2-7; perhaps TRBD1 as D (5 bases). CDR3 length equals 14 residues. Per germline, CDR1 MGHRA and CDR2 YSYEKL. Deletions cut 6 bases from V and 3 bases from J, with 15 bases between. In nucleotides, the CDR3 is TGCGCCAGCAGGGCCCAGGGTCAAGACTACGAGCAGTACTTC. It encodes CASRAQGQDYEQYF.